This note documents a single TCR beta chain sequence. CDR1 and CDR2 from the germline V gene are ENHRY and SYGVKD. The CDR3 runs to 18 residues. The V and J ends lost 4 bases and 9 bases respectively, with 28 bases between them. The data are from a study of T cell responses to AZD1222 COVID-19 vaccine. Only in-frame clones appear in the TCRdb table, and some are missing; sequencing was by immunoSEQ multiplex PCR. This sample has some 170,000 clones; approximately 90% occur once, and the top ten carry around 4.5%. This TCR was sampled from an adult who received the MenACWY meningococcal vaccine as a control. The gene calls are TRBV10-3 and TRBJ2-1; D is possibly TRBD1 (6 bases). The specimen comprised peripheral blood, sampled 28 days after the second dose of the MenACWY control vaccine. The CDR3 loop is CAISVGGQRIGLNSEQFF. The DNA for the CDR3 is TGTGCCATCAGTGTTGGCGGACAGCGGATTGGATTGAATAGTGAGCAGTTCTTC.